This T cell receptor (beta chain) stems from a study of T cells in Graves' hyperthyroidism and ophthalmopathy. Study information: Any treatment followed the collection of peripheral blood at initial diagnosis.

This clonotype was seen many times. CDR3 size: 13 residues. Losses at the gene ends were 6 bases for V and 9 bases for J; bases not matched to a gene: 4. Researchers amplified the TCR beta CDR3 regions from RNA transcripts. A first-round RT-PCR of the TCR CDR3 used the HTBI primer set. One entry per CDR3 protein, called by TCRdb with MiXCR from the multiplex PCR reads. In the table there are over 300,000 distinct CDR3 sequences, about 14% of which are singletons. Reasons for excluding patients were uncontrolled infection, other autoimmune disease, pregnancy or lactation. J is TRBJ2-1 and V is TRBV12-3 or TRBV12-4, with 11 bases identical to TRBD2. This receptor was taken from a woman aged 60-70 years with Graves' hyperthyroidism. Sequencing was carried out using blood. The CDR3 spells CASSLTSGTEQFF. The CDR3 DNA reads as TGTGCCAGCAGCTTGACTAGCGGGACTGAGCAGTTCTTC.